A single sample is the source of the 23 T cell receptor beta chains below, sequenced in a study of beta chain features in type 1 diabetes. No antigen has been identified for these receptors. Study-level results: Significant though moderate, a shortening of TCRB CDR3s appeared in all four CD4+ subsets of Type 1 diabetes patients.

The study reverse transcribed the entire isolated RNA, so it sequenced expressed TCRB transcripts. Method: immunoSEQ multiplex PCR; TCRdb's copy keeps in-frame clones and lacks some. The data hold tens of thousands of clones, with 68% observed a single time. Sequencing was done on a sample of stem cell memory CD4+ T cells from blood. Receptors originate from a woman between 40 and 55 years old with type 1 diabetes.

The V gene is TRBV18, the J gene TRBJ2-1; a weak D match, TRBD1 (6 bases). The CDR3 runs to 15 residues. Deletions cut 1 base from V and 4 bases from J, with 11 bases between. CDR1 is KGHSH and CDR2 is LQKENI in the germline V gene. CDR3 in DNA: TGTGCCAGCTCACCACTCGGACAGACATACAATGAGCAGTTCTTC. Encoded protein: CASSPLGQTYNEQFF.

Notes on this clone: The CDR3 ends on some other residue instead of the conserved phenylalanine or tryptophan, so this is likely a read error. J is TRBJ1-5 and V is TRBV7-2; D ambiguous. The CDR3 is made up of 15 amino acids. V was trimmed by 0 bases and J by 3 bases, leaving 9 bases between them. Germline CDR1 SGHTA, CDR2 FQGNSA. The CDR3 protein is CASSLAAAVNQPQHL. The CDR3 DNA sequence: TGTGCCAGCAGCTTAGCGGCGGCAGTCAATCAGCCCCAGCATCTT.

In this sample, this clone is medium-sized. The chain is built from TRBV21-1 and TRBJ2-5; the D call TRBD1 from the table was never checked on the DNA. TRBV21-1 is reported as a pseudogene. This CDR3 has 17 residues. CDR3 residues: CASSERKMVTVRQTQYF. The CDR3 region has the DNA TGTGCCAGCAGCGAAAGGAAGATGGTGACAGTCCGGCAGACCCAGTACTTC.

The V and J genes are TRBV9 and TRBJ2-5; tentative D call: TRBD1 (5 bases). Trimming took off 0 bases at V and 3 bases at J, with 6 bases between the two ends. CDR1 SGDLS and CDR2 YYNGEE come from the germline V gene. The CDR3 sequence is 13 residues long. The CDR3 bases are TGTGCCAGCAGCGTAGGCAGGGAAGAGACCCAGTACTTC. It codes for CASSVGREETQYF.

The chain carries TRBV7-2 and TRBJ1-2; TRBD1 aligns across 7 bases. Germline values: CDR1 SGHTA, CDR2 FQGNSA. V dropped 5 bases and J dropped 4; count of bases not matched to a gene: 13. The CDR3 length is 16 residues. The CDR3 region has the DNA TGTGCCAGCAGCGCCCAACCGGGACAGAATTCCTATGGCTACACCTTC. This codes for CASSAQPGQNSYGYTF.

V is TRBV7-6 and J is TRBJ1-2; 8 bases match TRBD1. The CDR3 runs to 11 residues. Germline trimming cut 5 bases from V and 14 bases from J; bases unmatched to any gene: 7. Germline lookup yields CDR1 SGHVS and CDR2 FNYEAQ. The CDR3 is CASSGGTGGTF. CDR3 DNA sequence: TGTGCCAGCAGCGGAGGGACAGGAGGAACCTTC. The complete variable domain, with remaining parts taken from reference TRBV7-6 and TRBJ1-2, reads GAGVSQSPRYKVTKRGQDVALRCDPISGHVSLYWYRQALGQGPEFLTYFNYEAQQDKSGLPNDRFSAERPEGSISTLTIQRTEQRDSAMYRCASSGGTGGTFGSGTRLTVV.

The genes are TRBV7-2 and TRBJ1-1; D is uncertain. The CDR3 is 15 residues long. Germline V gene data show CDR1 as SGHTA and CDR2 as FQGNSA. The germline V and J ends were trimmed by 0 bases and 0 bases, with 8 bases remaining between them. The CDR3 sequence is CASSLAAGLNTEAFF. DNA for the CDR3: TGTGCCAGCAGCTTAGCGGCAGGATTGAACACTGAAGCTTTCTTT.

The chain is built from TRBV5-5 and TRBJ2-1; tentative D call: TRBD2 (6 bases). This CDR3 contains 15 residues. Germline V gives CDR1 SGHKS, CDR2 YYEKEE (reference sequence). V lost 3 bases, J lost 4 bases, and 14 bases lay in between. The CDR3 DNA reads TGTGCCAGCAGCTCGACTCCGGCGGGATACAATGAGCAGTTCTTC. Translating gives CASSSTPAGYNEQFF.

The chain has TRBV9 and TRBJ2-2, with D perhaps TRBD2 (6 bases). The CDR3 runs 17 residues. V lost 0 bases and J lost 0, with 12 bases in between. The germline V gene has CDR1 SGDLS and CDR2 YYNGEE. The CDR3, as DNA: TGTGCCAGCAGCGTAGCTGGGCGGGATTCGAACACCGGGGAGCTGTTTTTT. Its translation: CASSVAGRDSNTGELFF.

This sequence joins TRBV7-6 and TRBJ2-7, with 9 bases identical to TRBD2. Per germline, CDR1 SGHVS and CDR2 FNYEAQ. CDR3 length equals 14 residues. Germline trimming cut 4 bases from V and 11 bases from J; bases unmatched to any gene: 12. The CDR3 DNA follows: TGTGCCAGCAGCTCTAGCGGGATTTCCCCTCCGGAGTACTTC. The encoded protein is CASSSSGISPPEYF.

The genes are TRBV7-8 and TRBJ1-4; D remains unclear. From germline, CDR1 is SGHVS and CDR2 FQNEAQ. The CDR3 runs 13 residues. The ends were cut back, 5 bases at V and 8 bases at J, with 12 bases in the middle. The CDR3 is CASSRDGGEKLFF. In DNA form, the CDR3 reads TGTGCCAGCAGCCGCGACGGAGGAGAAAAACTGTTTTTT.

The rearrangement links TRBV4-2 to TRBJ2-3, with 12 bases fitting TRBD2. Germline V gene data show CDR1 as LGHNA and CDR2 as YNFKEQ. The CDR3 is 20 residues long. V lost 0 bases and J lost 0; bases outside the gene matches: 10. The CDR3 nucleotides read TGTGCCAGCAGCCAAGAACTAGCGGGGGGCCTTCCAACTAGCACAGATACGCAGTATTTT. Translated, it gives CASSQELAGGLPTSTDTQYF.

This clone was counted only a few times. The rearrangement uses TRBV7-2 and TRBJ2-1; 11 bases agree with TRBD2. CDR1 and CDR2 (germline): SGHTA, FQGNSA. CDR3 size: 16 residues. Germline trimming cut 5 bases from V and 7 bases from J; bases unmatched to any gene: 10. CDR3 loop: CASSAALSGRANEQFF. For the CDR3, the DNA is TGTGCCAGCAGCGCCGCCCTTAGCGGGAGGGCAAATGAGCAGTTCTTC.

This chain joins TRBV4-1 and TRBJ1-4; TRBD1 is a possible D gene (5 bases). This CDR3 spans 18 amino acids. Trimming shortened V by 0 bases and J by 5 bases, and 19 bases separated the two germline ends. The germline CDR1 and CDR2 sequences are MGHRA and YSYEKL. CDR3 sequence reads: CASSQDILRTGVNEKLFF. In nucleotides, the CDR3 is TGCGCCAGCAGCCAAGATATTCTAAGGACGGGGGTAAATGAAAAACTGTTTTTT.

V gene TRBV7-9 combines with J gene TRBJ2-5; D remains unclear. This CDR3 has 12 residues. V dropped 3 bases and J dropped 4 bases, with 6 bases sitting between them. From germline, CDR1 is SEHNR and CDR2 FQNEAQ (reference sequence). The CDR3 is CASSLSLETQYF. CDR3 nucleotides: TGTGCCAGCAGCTTGTCGTTAGAGACCCAGTACTTC.

This clone has just a few counts. The V and J genes are TRBV7-2 and TRBJ2-2; the match to TRBD1 covers 12 bases. This CDR3 has 17 residues. Per the germline V gene, CDR1 is SGHTA and CDR2 is FQGNSA. J was trimmed by 5 bases and V by 3 bases; bases with no gene match: 7. CDR3 amino acids: CASSFDGTGGATGELFF. CDR3 in DNA: TGTGCCAGCAGCTTCGATGGGACAGGGGGCGCGACCGGGGAGCTGTTTTTT. The full variable domain, with the rest looked up from reference TRBV7-2 and TRBJ2-2, is GAGVSQSPSNKVTEKGKDVELRCDPISGHTALYWYRQSLGQGLEFLIYFQGNSAPDKSGLPSDRFSAERTGGSVSTLTIQRTQQEDSAVYLCASSFDGTGGATGELFFGEGSRLTVL.

This clone came up a few times. CDR3 sequence reads: CASTPGPYNEQFF. The CDR3 DNA follows: TGTGCCAGCACCCCGGGTCCTTACAATGAGCAGTTCTTC. The chain employs TRBV2 and TRBJ2-1, with D uncertain. Germline loops: CDR1 SNHLY, CDR2 FYNNEI. V lost 7 bases and J 4 bases, leaving 11 bases between the germline ends. The CDR3 is 13 amino acids.

This clone was seen more than once but under ten times. Other DNA variants within this sample encode the same CDR3. The rearrangement links TRBV28 to TRBJ2-5; TRBD1 matches at 9 bases. This CDR3 spans 15 amino acids. Per germline, CDR1 MDHEN and CDR2 SYDVKM. Losses at the gene ends were 5 bases for V and 0 bases for J; bases not matched to a gene: 4. As DNA, the CDR3 is TGTGCCAGCAGTCGTGGACAGGGGAACCAAGAGACCCAGTACTTC. Translating it yields CASSRGQGNQETQYF.

The V gene is TRBV7-7, the J gene TRBJ2-7; weak D call: TRBD1 (5 bases). This CDR3 has 15 amino acids. CDR1 and CDR2 from the germline V gene are SSHAT and FNYEAQ (reference sequence). Trimming cost V 1 base and J 6 bases, with 16 bases left between them. The CDR3 protein is CASSLGRDSSSEQYF. In DNA, the CDR3 is TGTGCCAGCAGCTTAGGCCGTGACAGTTCGAGCGAGCAGTACTTC.

This sequence joins TRBV4-1 and TRBJ1-2; no clear D gene. The V end lost 0 bases, the J end lost 8 bases, and 19 bases lay between the germline ends. The CDR3 loop spans 16 amino acids. CDR1 and CDR2 from the germline V gene are MGHRA and YSYEKL. The CDR3 protein is CASSQDMGGIVGGYTF. Written as DNA, the CDR3 is TGCGCCAGCAGCCAAGATATGGGAGGGATTGTAGGCGGCTACACCTTC.

J is TRBJ2-5 and V is TRBV28; 9 bases map to TRBD1. After removal of 4 bases from V and 3 bases from J, the junction contained 9 bases not matched to a gene. CDR3 size: 16 residues. Germline CDR1 MDHEN, CDR2 SYDVKM. The CDR3 DNA follows: TGTGCCAGCAGTTCCGGACAGGGGATGTGGAAAGAGACCCAGTACTTC. Amino acids: CASSSGQGMWKETQYF.

The sample holds one count of this clone. The V and J genes are TRBV7-2 and TRBJ2-4; 10 positions agree with TRBD1. With V trimmed by 3 bases and J by 2 bases, 4 bases remained unmatched. The CDR3 runs 16 residues. CDR1 is SGHTA, CDR2 FQGNSA, per germline. CDR3 coding DNA: TGTGCCAGCAGCTTTTGGGACAGGGGAACCAAAAACATTCAGTACTTC. It yields the protein CASSFWDRGTKNIQYF.

V and J are TRBV5-8 and TRBJ1-2, with D possibly being TRBD1 (6 bases). V dropped 1 base and J dropped 4 bases, with 17 bases sitting between them. The V gene's germline CDR1 is SGHTS and CDR2 YDEGEE. This CDR3 has 16 amino acids. CDR3 DNA sequence: TGTGCCAGCAGCTTGTCACGGGGGGCGCAGGCCTATGGCTACACCTTC. Translated, it gives CASSLSRGAQAYGYTF.